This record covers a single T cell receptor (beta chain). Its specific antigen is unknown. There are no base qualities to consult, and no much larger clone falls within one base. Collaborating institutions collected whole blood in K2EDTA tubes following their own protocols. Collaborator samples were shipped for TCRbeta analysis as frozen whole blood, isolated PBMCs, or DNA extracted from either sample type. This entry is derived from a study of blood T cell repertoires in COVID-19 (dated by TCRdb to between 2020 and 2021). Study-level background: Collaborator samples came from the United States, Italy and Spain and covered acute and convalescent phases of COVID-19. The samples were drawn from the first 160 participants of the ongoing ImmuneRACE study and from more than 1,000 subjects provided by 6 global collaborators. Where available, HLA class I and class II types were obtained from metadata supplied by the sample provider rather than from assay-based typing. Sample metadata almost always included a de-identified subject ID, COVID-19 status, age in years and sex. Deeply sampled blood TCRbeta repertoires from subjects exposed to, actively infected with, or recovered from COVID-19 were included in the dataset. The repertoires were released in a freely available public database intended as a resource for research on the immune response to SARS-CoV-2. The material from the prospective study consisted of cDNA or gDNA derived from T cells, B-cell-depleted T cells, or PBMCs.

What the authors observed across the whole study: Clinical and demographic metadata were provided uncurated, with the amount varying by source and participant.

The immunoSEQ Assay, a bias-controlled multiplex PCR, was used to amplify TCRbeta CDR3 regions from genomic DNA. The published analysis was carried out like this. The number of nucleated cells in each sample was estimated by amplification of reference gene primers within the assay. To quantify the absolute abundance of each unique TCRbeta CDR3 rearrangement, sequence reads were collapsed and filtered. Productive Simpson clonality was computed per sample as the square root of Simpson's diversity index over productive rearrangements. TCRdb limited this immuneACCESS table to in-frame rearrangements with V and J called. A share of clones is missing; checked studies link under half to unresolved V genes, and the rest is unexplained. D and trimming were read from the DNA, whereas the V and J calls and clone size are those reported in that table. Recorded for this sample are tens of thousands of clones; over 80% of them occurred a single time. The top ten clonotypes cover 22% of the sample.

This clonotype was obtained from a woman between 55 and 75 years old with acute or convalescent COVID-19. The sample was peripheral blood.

The CDR3 reads CASSRGRANVLTF. The nucleotide sequence reads TGTGCCAGTAGCCGGGGGAGGGCCAACGTCCTGACTTTC. The chain joins TRBV19 to TRBJ2-6; 6 matching bases give a weak D call of TRBD2. Deletion took 6 bases off V and 5 bases off J, with a span of 8 bases between the germline ends. CDR3 length: 13 amino acids, cysteine to phenylalanine. The read is trimmed to its CDR3 DNA, 39 bases read in frame from base 1. The germline V gene encodes CDR1 LNHDA and CDR2 SQIVND (reference sequence).